A single sample gave rise to the 27 T cell receptor beta chains below, sequenced in a study of OX40 agonist ivuxolimab in advanced cancers. The protocol used for the library was the immunoSEQ multiplex PCR assay. As stored in TCRdb, this immuneACCESS dataset retains in-frame rearrangements with V and J assigned. A fraction of the clones does not appear; measured against another copy, unresolved V genes explain less than half of the discrepancy, and the remainder lacks a known reason. The sample table holds about 55,000 clones, of which approximately 84% were seen once. The ten most abundant clones make up around 4.6% of the sample. This material consisted of CD4+ or CD8+ T cells sorted from blood, taken in a trial of the OX40 agonist ivuxolimab. Source of these receptors: an adult with an advanced solid tumor such as melanoma, head and neck, liver or kidney cancer.

The chain carries TRBV19 and TRBJ1-5, with a possible D match to TRBD1 (6 bases). Germline CDR1 reads LNHDA; CDR2 reads SQIVND (reference sequence). The CDR3 totals 15 residues. V dropped 7 bases and J dropped 1 base, with 14 bases sitting between them. The CDR3 is CASTPEGVSNQPQHF. CDR3 DNA: TGTGCCAGTACCCCGGAGGGGGTCAGCAATCAGCCCCAGCATTTT.

This chain uses TRBV28 with TRBJ1-3; D is perhaps TRBD1 (5 bases). The germline V gene encodes CDR1 MDHEN and CDR2 SYDVKM. Between the trimmed V and J ends, which lost 6 bases and 6 bases, there was a span of 15 bases. CDR3 size: 14 residues. CDR3 DNA: TGTGCCAGCAGAAATACCGGGGCAGAAAACACCATATATTTT. Translated: CASRNTGAENTIYF.

V is TRBV7-7 and J is TRBJ1-4; D call uncertain. Trimming pared 5 bases from V and 8 bases from J, leaving 18 bases between. Germline V gives CDR1 SSHAT, CDR2 FNYEAQ (reference sequence). CDR3 length equals 15 residues. CDR3 residues: CASSAGRSRSEKLFF. The CDR3 DNA sequence: TGTGCCAGCAGCGCAGGACGGTCCCGTTCCGAAAAACTGTTTTTT.

V is TRBV6-5 and J is TRBJ2-7; a possible D gene is TRBD1 (5 bases). The germline V gene has CDR1 MNHEY and CDR2 SVGAGI. V lost 6 bases and J lost 2, with 11 bases in between. The CDR3 is made up of 13 amino acids. This CDR3 is CASRESGTYEQYF. The CDR3 DNA sequence: TGTGCCAGCAGAGAGTCAGGGACCTACGAGCAGTACTTC.

This chain connects TRBV5-8 to TRBJ2-6, with 10 nucleotides matching TRBD1. Germline CDR1 and CDR2: SGHTS and YDEGEE. V lost 6 bases, J lost 1 base, and 10 bases stayed unmatched. The CDR3 covers 18 residues. The CDR3 reads CASIRDRGSGSGANVLTF. The CDR3 nucleotides read TGTGCCAGCATCAGGGACAGGGGATCTGGATCTGGGGCCAACGTCCTGACTTTC.

The chain has TRBV19 and TRBJ2-4; D is undetermined. Looked up from germline, CDR1 is LNHDA and CDR2 is SQIVND (reference sequence). The length of the CDR3 is 15 residues. The germline V and J ends were trimmed by 4 bases and 4 bases, with 14 bases remaining between them. In DNA form, the CDR3 reads TGTGCCAGTAGTACCACGAGTGGAACTAAAAACATTCAGTACTTC. Translating gives CASSTTSGTKNIQYF.

This chain uses TRBV6-5 with TRBJ2-5; 8 bases line up with TRBD1. The CDR3 is 16 amino acids. Germline lookup yields CDR1 MNHEY and CDR2 SVGAGI. With V trimmed by 2 bases and J by 1 base, 6 bases remained unmatched. The CDR3 DNA sequence: TGTGCCAGCAGTTACCCGACAGGGGCGGGCCAAGAGACCCAGTACTTC. Encoded protein: CASSYPTGAGQETQYF.

The CDR3 loop reads CATTGQGVTSEQYF. CDR3 bases: TGTGCCACCACGGGACAGGGGGTGACGTCCGAGCAGTACTTC. This chain uses TRBV19 with TRBJ2-7, with 11 bases fitting TRBD1. Germline loops: CDR1 LNHDA, CDR2 SQIVND (reference sequence). V dropped 10 bases and J dropped 6; count of bases not matched to a gene: 11. CDR3 length: 14 residues. Full variable domain (remainder filled in from reference TRBV19 and TRBJ2-7): DGGITQSPKYLFRKEGQNVTLSCEQNLNHDAMYWYRQDPGQGLRLIYYSQIVNDFQKGDIAEGYSVSREKKESFPLTVTSAQKNPTAFYLCATTGQGVTSEQYFGPGTRLTVT.

The J gene is TRBJ2-6, the V gene TRBV6-4; the D is unclear. In germline, CDR1 is MRHNA, CDR2 SNTAGT. This CDR3 has 15 residues. Trimming removed 2 bases from V and 2 bases from J, with 7 bases in between. The chain's CDR3 is CASSDDQAGANVLTF. The CDR3 nucleotides are TGTGCCAGCAGTGACGATCAGGCTGGGGCCAACGTCCTGACTTTC.

This rearrangement joins TRBV11-3 to TRBJ2-5, with 8 bases matching TRBD2. The CDR3 is 13 amino acids. J was trimmed by 0 bases and V by 10 bases; bases with no gene match: 4. Germline V lookup: CDR1 SGHNT, CDR2 YENEEA. The DNA of the CDR3 is TGTGCCACCACGGGGGGGGACCAAGAGACCCAGTACTTC. This sequence encodes CATTGGDQETQYF.

The chain carries TRBV18 and TRBJ2-1; D is perhaps TRBD1 or TRBD2 (5 bases each). The CDR3 totals 12 residues. In germline, CDR1 is KGHSH, CDR2 LQKENI. V was shortened by 6 bases and J by 6 bases, with 9 bases between the two germline ends. The CDR3 sequence: CASSEGLNEQFF. Here the CDR3 DNA reads TGTGCCAGCTCCGAGGGGCTCAATGAGCAGTTCTTC.

This rearrangement joins TRBV28 to TRBJ1-5; 7 bases match TRBD1. This CDR3 has 14 residues. Germline CDR1 reads MDHEN; CDR2 reads SYDVKM. Germline trimming cut 11 bases from V and 4 bases from J; bases unmatched to any gene: 11. CDR3 in amino acids: CARPLRDRNQPQHF. DNA of the CDR3: TGTGCCCGCCCCCTCCGGGACAGAAATCAGCCCCAGCATTTT. The whole variable domain, filled in from reference TRBV28 and TRBJ1-5, reads DVKVTQSSRYLVKRTGEKVFLECVQDMDHENMFWYRQDPGLGLRLIYFSYDVKMKEKGDIPEGYSVSREKKERFSLILESASTNQTSMYLCARPLRDRNQPQHFGDGTRLSIL.

This clone was seen only once. The chain carries TRBV6-5 and TRBJ2-7; D is possibly TRBD2 (5 bases). Germline V gives CDR1 MNHEY, CDR2 SVGAGI. CDR3 length: 15 amino acids. The V gene lost 6 bases and the J gene lost 6 bases, with 21 bases spanning the gap. The CDR3 is CASSPYGSSLIEQYF. CDR3 sequence (DNA): TGTGCCAGCAGCCCCTATGGGAGTTCTCTCATCGAGCAGTACTTC.

The chain is built from TRBV7-9 and TRBJ2-7; D not resolved. The V and J ends lost 5 bases and 3 bases respectively, with 11 bases between them. Germline V gene data show CDR1 as SEHNR and CDR2 as FQNEAQ (reference sequence). The CDR3 is made up of 13 amino acids. Written as DNA, the CDR3 is TGTGCCAGCAGCCCCAGCCTGAGCTACGAGCAGTACTTC. Amino acid sequence: CASSPSLSYEQYF.

V gene TRBV13 combines with J gene TRBJ2-3; the match to TRBD2 covers 7 bases. V shed 0 bases and J 2 bases; nucleotides not matched to a gene: 17. CDR1 is PRHDT and CDR2 is FYEKMQ in the germline V gene (reference sequence). The CDR3 runs to 20 residues. The CDR3 sequence: CASSLGLARYAQAHTDTQYF. CDR3 in DNA: TGTGCCAGCAGCTTAGGACTAGCGAGATATGCCCAGGCCCACACAGATACGCAGTATTTT.

The chain carries TRBV2 and TRBJ1-4; D is possibly TRBD1 (5 bases). The CDR3 has 15 amino acids. V was clipped by 4 bases and J by 4 bases, with 13 bases between them. Germline V gene data show CDR1 as SNHLY and CDR2 as FYNNEI. The CDR3 reads CASSGGRQGNEKLFF. The CDR3 nucleotides are TGTGCCAGCAGTGGGGGGAGGCAGGGTAATGAAAAACTGTTTTTT.

The V and J genes are TRBV2 and TRBJ2-2; D is possibly TRBD2 (6 bases). The CDR3 consists of 14 residues. Trimming took off 8 bases at V and 7 bases at J, with 17 bases between the two ends. Germline CDR1 and CDR2: SNHLY and FYNNEI. CDR3 DNA sequence: TGTGCCAGCTCAGAGCGGGTGGGTGGCGGGGAGCTGTTTTTT. Protein product: CASSERVGGGELFF. Full variable domain (outside the CDR3, taken from reference TRBV2 and TRBJ2-2): EPEVTQTPSHQVTQMGQEVILRCVPISNHLYFYWYRQILGQKVEFLVSFYNNEISEKSEIFDDQFSVERPDGSNFTLKIRSTKLEDSAMYFCASSERVGGGELFFGEGSRLTVL.

This clone has just a few counts. CDR3 nucleotide sequence: TGCGCCAGCAGTGATATGAACACTGAAGCTTTCTTT. Translated, it gives CASSDMNTEAFF. The gene calls are TRBV10-2 and TRBJ1-1; D gene ambiguous. V was trimmed by 3 bases and J by 0 bases, leaving 2 bases between them. Per the germline V gene, CDR1 is WSHSY and CDR2 is SAAADI. CDR3 length: 12 residues.

The V gene is TRBV28, the J gene TRBJ1-2; D possibly corresponds to TRBD1 (5 bases). There are 14 residues in the CDR3. Trimming cost V 7 bases and J 8 bases, with 20 bases left between them. Germline V gene lookup returns CDR1 MDHEN and CDR2 SYDVKM. CDR3 loop: CASILTGDLQGYTF. The CDR3 DNA reads TGTGCCAGCATCCTTACTGGGGACCTCCAAGGCTACACCTTC.

This clone is a singleton in its sample. The rearrangement links TRBV5-1 to TRBJ2-3; TRBD2 matches at 9 bases. This CDR3 is 14 amino acids long. J lost 7 bases, V lost 1 base, and 4 bases had no gene match. Germline loops: CDR1 SGHRS, CDR2 YFSETQ. The CDR3 reads CASSLPAGGHTQYF. CDR3 bases: TGCGCCAGCAGCTTGCCAGCGGGAGGACATACGCAGTATTTT.

This clone was observed once. J is TRBJ2-5 and V is TRBV11-1, with TRBD2 matching over 7 bases. The CDR3 runs 14 residues. Germline V CDR1 and CDR2: SGHAT, FQDESV (reference sequence). Trimming took 2 bases from V and 7 from J; bases not matched to a gene: 7. The CDR3 DNA reads as TGTGCCAGCAGCTTATCGGGGACTACGGGGACCCAGTACTTC. This gives the protein CASSLSGTTGTQYF.

The chain couples TRBV5-1 to TRBJ1-5; D is possibly TRBD1 (5 bases). The germline V and J ends were trimmed by 4 bases and 8 bases, with 13 bases remaining between them. Germline V CDR1 and CDR2: SGHRS, YFSETQ. This CDR3 has 13 amino acids. The CDR3 coding sequence is TGCGCCAGCAGCCTGGGGGGGGGAGAGCCCCAGCATTTT. It encodes CASSLGGGEPQHF.

V usage is TRBV28 and J usage is TRBJ2-6; a weak D match, TRBD1 (6 bases). Trimming removed 4 bases from V and 0 bases from J, with 7 bases in between. Germline loops: CDR1 MDHEN, CDR2 SYDVKM. This CDR3 has 15 residues. The CDR3 DNA follows: TGTGCCAGCAGTTGGGACAACTCTGGGGCCAACGTCCTGACTTTC. Its protein product is CASSWDNSGANVLTF.

The V and J genes are TRBV11-3 and TRBJ1-5; D is unclear. This CDR3 spans 13 amino acids. The V end lost 2 bases, the J end lost 4 bases, and 6 bases lay between the germline ends. The germline gives CDR1 SGHNT, CDR2 YENEEA. CDR3 residues: CASSLQQNQPQHF. The CDR3 region has the DNA TGTGCCAGCAGCTTACAGCAAAATCAGCCCCAGCATTTT.

The V and J genes are TRBV11-2 and TRBJ2-5, with TRBD2 identical over 10 bases. The CDR3 has 16 residues. Germline trimming cut 1 base from V and 5 bases from J; bases unmatched to any gene: 7. Per the germline V gene, CDR1 is SGHAT and CDR2 is FQNNGV. The DNA of the CDR3 is TGTGCCAGCAGCTTAGGGGCTAGCGGGAGTCTGGAGACCCAGTACTTC. It codes for CASSLGASGSLETQYF. Full variable domain (remainder filled in from reference TRBV11-2 and TRBJ2-5): EAGVAQSPRYKIIEKRQSVAFWCNPISGHATLYWYQQILGQGPKLLIQFQNNGVVDDSQLPKDRFSAERLKGVDSTLKIQPAKLEDSAVYLCASSLGASGSLETQYFGPGTRLLVL.

This clone has only a few counts. This same CDR3 is encoded by further DNA sequences in the sample. The chain is built from TRBV7-9 and TRBJ2-1, with a tentative D call TRBD2 (5 bases). CDR1 is SEHNR, CDR2 FQNEAQ, per germline (reference sequence). The CDR3 is made up of 14 amino acids. Between the trimmed V and J ends, which lost 3 bases and 3 bases, there was a span of 9 bases. The DNA for the CDR3 is TGTGCCAGCAGCTTGGACTCCAGCTACAATGAGCAGTTCTTC. Translated: CASSLDSSYNEQFF.

This chain links TRBV7-3 with TRBJ2-2, with TRBD2 matching over 7 bases. Germline CDR1 reads SGHTA; CDR2 reads FQGTGA. The J segment lost 2 bases and the V segment lost 6 bases, leaving 9 bases of the junction unmatched. This CDR3 has 16 residues. The CDR3 loop reads CASSYIERDNTGELFF. CDR3 bases: TGTGCCAGCAGTTACATCGAGCGGGATAACACCGGGGAGCTGTTTTTT.